The present T cell receptor (beta chain) was sequenced within a study of beta chain features in type 1 diabetes. Study results and limitations: In every one of the four CD4+ subsets, TCRB CDR3s were moderately but significantly shorter in Type 1 diabetes patients. Researchers reported that naive, central memory and Treg TCRB repertoires appeared more similar in patients than in healthy donors.

Comment on this clone: What it binds is unknown.

Trimming took 4 bases from V and 5 from J, leaving 13 bases between them. CDR3 size: 14 residues. CDR1 is MNHEY and CDR2 is SMNVEV in the germline V gene (reference sequence). Sequenced material consisted of expressed TCRB transcripts (all of the isolated RNA was reverse transcribed). The protocol was immunoSEQ multiplex PCR, while the TCRdb copy is restricted to in-frame clones and leaves out a portion. The data show about 700,000 clones, roughly 13% seen once. Blood was collected once per donor into heparin, averaging approximately 110 mL. The chain carries TRBV27 and TRBJ2-3; D is undetermined. This receptor was identified in a man between 18 and 35 years old with type 1 diabetes. What was sequenced was naive CD4+ T cells from blood. The CDR3 bases are TGTGCCAGCAGTTCGGCCCACGGTGGAGATACGCAGTATTTT. This gives the protein CASSSAHGGDTQYF.